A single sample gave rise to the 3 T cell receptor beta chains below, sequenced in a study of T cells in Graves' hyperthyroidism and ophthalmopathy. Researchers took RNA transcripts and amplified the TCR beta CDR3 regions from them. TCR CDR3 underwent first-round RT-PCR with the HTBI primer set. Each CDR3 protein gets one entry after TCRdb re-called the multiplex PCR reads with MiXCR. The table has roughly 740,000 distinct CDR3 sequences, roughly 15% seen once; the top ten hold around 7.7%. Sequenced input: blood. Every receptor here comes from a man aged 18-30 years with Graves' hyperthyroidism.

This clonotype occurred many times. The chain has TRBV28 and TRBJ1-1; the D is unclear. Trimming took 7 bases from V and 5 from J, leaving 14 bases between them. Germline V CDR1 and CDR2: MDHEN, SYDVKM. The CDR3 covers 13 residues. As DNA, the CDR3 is TGTGCCAGCAACGTCAACTCCAGAACTGAAGCTTTCTTT. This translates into CASNVNSRTEAFF.

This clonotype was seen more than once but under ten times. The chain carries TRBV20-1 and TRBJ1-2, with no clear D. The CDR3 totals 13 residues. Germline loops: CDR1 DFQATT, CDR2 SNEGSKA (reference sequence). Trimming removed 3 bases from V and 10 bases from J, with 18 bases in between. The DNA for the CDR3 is TGCAGTGCTAGTGTGCCCCTACCCGTGGACTACACCTTC. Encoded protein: CSASVPLPVDYTF.

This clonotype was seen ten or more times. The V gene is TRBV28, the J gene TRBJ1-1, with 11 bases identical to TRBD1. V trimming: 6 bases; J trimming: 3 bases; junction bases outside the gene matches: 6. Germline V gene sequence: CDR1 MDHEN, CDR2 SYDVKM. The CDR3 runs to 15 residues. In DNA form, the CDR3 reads TGTGCCAGCAGCTGGACAGGGGGCGCGGACACTGAAGCTTTCTTT. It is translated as CASSWTGGADTEAFF.